Reported below is one T cell receptor beta chain. What it recognizes is unknown. A multiplex PCR was run with 60 Vbeta primers and 13 Jbeta primers. Sequenced by immunoSEQ multiplex PCR; TCRdb stores in-frame clones only, minus some. This table holds about 180,000 clones, about 86% found once. This sample was included in a study of cytomegalovirus exposure and HLA in healthy donors. The CDR3 totals 14 residues. Unmatched junction bases numbered 4, after V lost 3 bases and J lost 7 bases. The germline V gene encodes CDR1 LNHDA and CDR2 SQIVND (reference sequence). Study outcomes and limitations: In vitro, a few CMV-associated chains proved specific for CMV antigens. By HLA locus, TCR association rates varied in a later analysis, with DRB1 showing the most and HLA-C the fewest. Rarity marked most TCR sequences, yet some public TCRs occurred in many donors.

Sequencing used PBMCs. The clonotype comes from a woman aged 30 to 39 in good health and CMV-seronegative. The chain recombines TRBV19 with TRBJ2-7; TRBD2 aligns across 12 bases. The DNA for the CDR3 is TGTGCCAGTAGTATCGCCGGGACTAGCGGGGAGCAGTACTTC. It translates to CASSIAGTSGEQYF.